The clone carrying this T cell receptor (beta chain) occurred once. This sample was taken from a study of blood T cell repertoires in COVID-19. Overall study: Donors in the United States, Italy and Spain gave samples during acute or convalescent COVID-19. PBMCs, B-cell-depleted T cells, or T cells were the source of the cDNA or gDNA that made up the material.

Trimming took off 0 bases at V and 4 bases at J, with 12 bases between the two ends. Germline V gene lookup returns CDR1 MNHEY and CDR2 SVGAGI. The CDR3 sequence is 16 residues long. Methods used by the authors: Counts of nucleated cells, estimated from reference gene primer amplification, were obtained. Only in-frame clones appear in the TCRdb table, and some are missing; sequencing was by immunoSEQ multiplex PCR. That table gives V, J and clone size, and the DNA gave D and trimming. This sample has some 96,000 clones, with more than 85% found just once. Sequences were obtained from peripheral blood. The source of this sequence is a man aged 50-59 years with active COVID-19. The V call is TRBV6-5, the J call TRBJ1-4; the D is unclear. CDR3 coding DNA: TGTGCCAGCAGTTACTCGCTCCCGGGAAATAATGAAAAACTGTTTTTT. Translation gives CASSYSLPGNNEKLFF.